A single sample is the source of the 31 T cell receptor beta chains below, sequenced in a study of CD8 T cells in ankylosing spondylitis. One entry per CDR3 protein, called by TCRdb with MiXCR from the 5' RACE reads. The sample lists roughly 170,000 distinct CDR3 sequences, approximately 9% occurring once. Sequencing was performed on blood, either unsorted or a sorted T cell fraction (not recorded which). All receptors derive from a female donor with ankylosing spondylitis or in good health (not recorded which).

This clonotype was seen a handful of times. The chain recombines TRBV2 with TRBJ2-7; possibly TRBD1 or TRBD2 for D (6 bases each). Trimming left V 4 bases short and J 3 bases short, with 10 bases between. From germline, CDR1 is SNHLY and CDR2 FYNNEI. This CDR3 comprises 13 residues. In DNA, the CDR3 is TGTGCCAGCAGTGGAGGGGGACTCTACGAGCAGTACTTC. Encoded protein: CASSGGGLYEQYF.

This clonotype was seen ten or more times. CDR3 sequence reads: CASSYSPGTTDTQYF. DNA of the CDR3: TGTGCCAGCAGTTACTCTCCAGGGACCACAGATACGCAGTATTTT. The V call is TRBV6-2 or TRBV6-3, the J call TRBJ2-3; either TRBD1 or TRBD2 may supply D (5 bases each). This CDR3 region has 15 residues. Looked up from germline, CDR1 is MNHEY and CDR2 is SVGEGT. Trimming took off 0 bases at V and 2 bases at J, with 9 bases between the two ends.

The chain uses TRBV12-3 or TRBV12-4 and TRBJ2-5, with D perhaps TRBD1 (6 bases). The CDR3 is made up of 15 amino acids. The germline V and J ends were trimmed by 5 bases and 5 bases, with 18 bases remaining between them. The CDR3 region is CASSLIRTVAETQYF. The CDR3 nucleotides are TGTGCCAGCAGTCTTATCAGGACAGTGGCCGAGACCCAGTACTTC.

In DNA, the CDR3 is TGTGCCACCAGCAGATCACGGTCCTACGAGCAGTACTTC. As protein: CATSRSRSYEQYF. The genes are TRBV15 and TRBJ2-7; D is uncertain. The germline V gene has CDR1 LNHNV and CDR2 YYDKDF (reference sequence). The CDR3 runs to 13 residues. Trimming pared 2 bases from V and 1 base from J, leaving 6 bases between.

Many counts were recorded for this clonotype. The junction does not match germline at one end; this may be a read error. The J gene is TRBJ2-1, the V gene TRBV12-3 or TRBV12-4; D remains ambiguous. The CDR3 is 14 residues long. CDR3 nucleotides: TGTGCCAGCAGTTTAAGTCGGGCCTATAATGAGCAGTTCTTC. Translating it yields CASSLSRAYNEQFF.

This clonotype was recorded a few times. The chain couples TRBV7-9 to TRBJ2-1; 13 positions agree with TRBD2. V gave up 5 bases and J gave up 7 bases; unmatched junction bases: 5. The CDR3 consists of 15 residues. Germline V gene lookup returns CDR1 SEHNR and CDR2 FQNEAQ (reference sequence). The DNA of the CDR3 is TGTGCCAGCAGCCGTACTAGCGGGAGGGCTAATGAGCAGTTCTTC. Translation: CASSRTSGRANEQFF.

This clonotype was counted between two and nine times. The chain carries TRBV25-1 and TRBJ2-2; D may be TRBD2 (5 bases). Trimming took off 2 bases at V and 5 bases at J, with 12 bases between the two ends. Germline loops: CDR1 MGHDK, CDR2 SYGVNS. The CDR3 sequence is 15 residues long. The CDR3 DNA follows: TGTGCCAGCAGTGAACGGTTGGACTTTACCGGGGAGCTGTTTTTT. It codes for CASSERLDFTGELFF.

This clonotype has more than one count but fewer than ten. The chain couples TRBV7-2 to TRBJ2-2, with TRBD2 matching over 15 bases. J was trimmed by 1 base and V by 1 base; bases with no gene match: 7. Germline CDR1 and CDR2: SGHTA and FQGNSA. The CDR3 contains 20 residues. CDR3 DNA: TGTGCCAGCAGCTTAGTGCCCCCGGGACTAGCGGGAGGGAACACCGGGGAGCTGTTTTTT. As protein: CASSLVPPGLAGGNTGELFF.

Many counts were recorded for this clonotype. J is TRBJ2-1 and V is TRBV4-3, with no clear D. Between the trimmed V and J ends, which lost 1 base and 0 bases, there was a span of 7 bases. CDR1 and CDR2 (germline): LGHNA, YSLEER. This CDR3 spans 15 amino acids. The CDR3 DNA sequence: TGCGCCAGCAGCCAAGCACTGAGCTCCTACAATGAGCAGTTCTTC. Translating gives CASSQALSSYNEQFF.

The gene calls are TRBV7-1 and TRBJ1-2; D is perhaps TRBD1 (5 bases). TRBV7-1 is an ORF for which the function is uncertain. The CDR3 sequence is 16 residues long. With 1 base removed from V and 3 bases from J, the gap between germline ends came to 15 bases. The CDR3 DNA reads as TGTGCCAGCAGCTCAGACAATGGGGGTGGATACTATGGCTACACCTTC. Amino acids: CASSSDNGGGYYGYTF.

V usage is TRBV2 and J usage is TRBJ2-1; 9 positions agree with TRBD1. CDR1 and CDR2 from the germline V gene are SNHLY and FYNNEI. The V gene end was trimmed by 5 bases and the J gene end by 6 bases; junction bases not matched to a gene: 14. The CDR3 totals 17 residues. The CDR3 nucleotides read TGTGCCAGCAGTTTGAGCGGGTCGGACAGGGGTCTCAATGAGCAGTTCTTC. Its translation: CASSLSGSDRGLNEQFF.

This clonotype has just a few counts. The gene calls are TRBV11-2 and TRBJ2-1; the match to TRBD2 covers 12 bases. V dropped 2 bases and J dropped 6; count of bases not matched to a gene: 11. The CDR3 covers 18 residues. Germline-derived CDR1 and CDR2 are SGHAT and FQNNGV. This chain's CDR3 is CASSLSPPRLAGVNEQFF. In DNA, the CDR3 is TGTGCCAGCAGCTTATCTCCCCCTCGACTAGCGGGGGTCAATGAGCAGTTCTTC.

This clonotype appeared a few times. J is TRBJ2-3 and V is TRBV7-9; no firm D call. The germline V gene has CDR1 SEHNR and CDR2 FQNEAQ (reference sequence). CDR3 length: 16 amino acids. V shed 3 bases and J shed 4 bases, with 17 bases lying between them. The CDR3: CASSFLAAPASDTQYF. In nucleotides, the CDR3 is TGTGCCAGCAGCTTTCTCGCTGCGCCCGCTTCAGATACGCAGTATTTT.

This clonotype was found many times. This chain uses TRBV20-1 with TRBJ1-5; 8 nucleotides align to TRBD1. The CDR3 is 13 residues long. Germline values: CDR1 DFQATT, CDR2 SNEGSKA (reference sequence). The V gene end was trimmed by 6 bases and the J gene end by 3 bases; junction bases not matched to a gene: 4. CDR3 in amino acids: CSAQGGFNQPQHF. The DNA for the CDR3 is TGCAGTGCACAGGGGGGGTTCAATCAGCCCCAGCATTTT.

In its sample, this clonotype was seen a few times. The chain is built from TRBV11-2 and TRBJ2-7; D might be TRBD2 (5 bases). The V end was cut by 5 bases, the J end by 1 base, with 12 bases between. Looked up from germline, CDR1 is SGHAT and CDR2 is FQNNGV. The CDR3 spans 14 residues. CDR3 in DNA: TGTGCCAGCAGCCCGGTTGAGCGGTCCTACGAGCAGTACTTC. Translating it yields CASSPVERSYEQYF.

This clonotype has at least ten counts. CDR3 loop: CASSSDRDTEAFF. CDR3 nucleotides: TGTGCCAGCAGTTCCGACCGGGACACTGAAGCTTTCTTT. The chain uses TRBV6-5 and TRBJ1-1; D remains unclear. Germline V gene data show CDR1 as MNHEY and CDR2 as SVGAGI. This CDR3 is built from 13 residues. The V gene lost 4 bases and the J gene lost 3 bases, with 9 bases spanning the gap.

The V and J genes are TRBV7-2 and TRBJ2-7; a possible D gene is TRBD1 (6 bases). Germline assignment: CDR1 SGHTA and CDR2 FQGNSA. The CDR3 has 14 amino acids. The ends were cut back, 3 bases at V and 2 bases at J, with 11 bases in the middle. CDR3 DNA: TGTGCCAGCAGCTTTGGGACACCTCCCTACGAGCAGTACTTC. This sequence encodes CASSFGTPPYEQYF.

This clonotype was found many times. The chain's CDR3 is CASSLNKGSTEAFF. CDR3 sequence (DNA): TGTGCCAGCAGTTTAAATAAGGGTAGCACTGAAGCTTTCTTT. This chain joins TRBV12-3 or TRBV12-4 and TRBJ1-1; D remains ambiguous. Trimming left V 2 bases short and J 4 bases short, with 11 bases between. This CDR3 is 14 amino acids long.

The chain's CDR3 is CASSQDRGQPNTEAFF. CDR3 sequence (DNA): TGCGCCAGCAGCCAAGATCGTGGACAGCCGAACACTGAAGCTTTCTTT. The chain couples TRBV4-3 to TRBJ1-1, with D possibly TRBD1 on 6 matching bases. Deletions cut 0 bases from V and 1 base from J, with 12 bases between. This CDR3 is built from 16 residues. CDR1 and CDR2 (germline): LGHNA, YSLEER.

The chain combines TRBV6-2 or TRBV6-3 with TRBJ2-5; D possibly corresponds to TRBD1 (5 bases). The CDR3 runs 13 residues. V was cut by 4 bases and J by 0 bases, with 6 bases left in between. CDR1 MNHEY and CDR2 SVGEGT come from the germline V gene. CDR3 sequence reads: CASSSDNQETQYF. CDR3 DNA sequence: TGTGCCAGCAGTTCGGACAACCAAGAGACCCAGTACTTC.

The CDR3 DNA reads as TGTGCCAGTAGGCTCCAGCAGGACAGAAGTTATGAAGCTTTCTTT. This gives the protein CASRLQQDRSYEAFF. The J gene is TRBJ1-1, the V gene TRBV19, with D possibly being TRBD1 (6 bases). Germline CDR1 and CDR2: LNHDA and SQIVND (reference sequence). V lost 6 bases to trimming and J lost 7 bases, with 21 bases between them. This CDR3 comprises 15 residues. The entire variable domain, with the rest obtained from reference TRBV19 and TRBJ1-1, is as follows: DGGITQSPKYLFRKEGQNVTLSCEQNLNHDAMYWYRQDPGQGLRLIYYSQIVNDFQKGDIAEGYSVSREKKESFPLTVTSAQKNPTAFYLCASRLQQDRSYEAFFGQGTRLTVV.

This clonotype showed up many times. CDR3: CASSPGTSYEQYF. CDR3 in DNA: TGTGCCAGCAGTCCCGGGACTAGCTACGAGCAGTACTTC. The chain uses TRBV7-9 and TRBJ2-7; 8 nucleotides agree with TRBD2. V dropped 6 bases and J dropped 3; count of bases not matched to a gene: 4. Germline V gene sequence: CDR1 SEHNR, CDR2 FQNEAQ (reference sequence). The CDR3 extends over 13 amino acids. Full variable domain (remainder filled in from reference TRBV7-9 and TRBJ2-7): DTGVSQNPRHKITKRGQNVTFRCDPISEHNRLYWYRQTLGQGPEFLTYFQNEAQLEKSRLLSDRFSAERPKGSFSTLEIQRTEQGDSAMYLCASSPGTSYEQYFGPGTRLTVT.

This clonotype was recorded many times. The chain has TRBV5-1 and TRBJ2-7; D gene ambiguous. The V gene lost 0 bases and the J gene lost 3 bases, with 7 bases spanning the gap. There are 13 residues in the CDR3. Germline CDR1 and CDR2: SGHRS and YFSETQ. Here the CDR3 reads CASSLELYYEQYF. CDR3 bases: TGCGCCAGCAGCTTGGAGTTGTACTACGAGCAGTACTTC. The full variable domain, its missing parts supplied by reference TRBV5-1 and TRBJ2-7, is KAGVTQTPRYLIKTRGQQVTLSCSPISGHRSVSWYQQTPGQGLQFLFEYFSETQRNKGNFPGRFSGRQFSNSRSEMNVSTLELGDSALYLCASSLELYYEQYFGPGTRLTVT.

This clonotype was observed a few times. The CDR3 DNA follows: TGTGCCAGCAGTTTTGAAGGTAAACAGGAGGAAACTGAAGCTTTCTTT. Protein product: CASSFEGKQEETEAFF. V usage is TRBV28 and J usage is TRBJ1-1; TRBD1 might be the D (5 bases). This CDR3 contains 16 residues. Between the trimmed V and J ends, which lost 3 bases and 5 bases, there was a span of 19 bases. Germline V CDR1 and CDR2: MDHEN, SYDVKM.

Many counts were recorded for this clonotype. The CDR3 here is CASSLRDRAFF. The DNA for the CDR3 is TGTGCCAGCTCACTTAGGGACCGAGCTTTCTTT. This chain links TRBV18 with TRBJ1-1, with D tentatively TRBD1 (5 bases). The CDR3 loop spans 11 amino acids. The germline V and J ends were trimmed by 4 bases and 10 bases, with 10 bases remaining between them. CDR1 KGHSH and CDR2 LQKENI come from the germline V gene.

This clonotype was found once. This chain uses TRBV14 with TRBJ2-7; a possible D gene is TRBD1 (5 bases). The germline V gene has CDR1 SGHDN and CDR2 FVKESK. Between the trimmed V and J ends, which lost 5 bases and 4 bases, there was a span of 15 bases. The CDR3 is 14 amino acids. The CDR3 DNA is TGTGCCAGCAGCGGCGACAGCGAACCTTACGAGCAGTACTTC. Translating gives CASSGDSEPYEQYF.

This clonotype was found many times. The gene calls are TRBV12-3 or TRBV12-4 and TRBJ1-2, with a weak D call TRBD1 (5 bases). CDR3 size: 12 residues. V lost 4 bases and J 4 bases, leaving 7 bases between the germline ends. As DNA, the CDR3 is TGTGCCAGCAGTTCTGGGGCCTATGGCTACACCTTC. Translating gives CASSSGAYGYTF.

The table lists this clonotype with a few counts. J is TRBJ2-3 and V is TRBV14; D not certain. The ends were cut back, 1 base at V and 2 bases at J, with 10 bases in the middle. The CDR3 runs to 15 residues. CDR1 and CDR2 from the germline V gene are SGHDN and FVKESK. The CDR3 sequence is CASSQGSGYTDTQYF. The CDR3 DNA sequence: TGTGCCAGCAGCCAAGGCTCGGGCTACACAGATACGCAGTATTTT.

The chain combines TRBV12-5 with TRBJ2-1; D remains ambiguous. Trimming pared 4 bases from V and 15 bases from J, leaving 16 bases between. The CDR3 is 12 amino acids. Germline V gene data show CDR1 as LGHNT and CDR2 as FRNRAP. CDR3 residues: CASGSASGSRFF. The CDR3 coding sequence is TGTGCTAGTGGTTCCGCTTCTGGGTCTAGGTTCTTC.

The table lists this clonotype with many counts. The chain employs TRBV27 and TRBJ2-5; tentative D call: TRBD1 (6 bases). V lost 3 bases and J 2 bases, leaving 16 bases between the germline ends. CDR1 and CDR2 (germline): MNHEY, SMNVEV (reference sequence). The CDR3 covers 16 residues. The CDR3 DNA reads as TGTGCCAGCAGTTTTTATGCAGGGGCGGTACAAGAGACCCAGTACTTC. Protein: CASSFYAGAVQETQYF.

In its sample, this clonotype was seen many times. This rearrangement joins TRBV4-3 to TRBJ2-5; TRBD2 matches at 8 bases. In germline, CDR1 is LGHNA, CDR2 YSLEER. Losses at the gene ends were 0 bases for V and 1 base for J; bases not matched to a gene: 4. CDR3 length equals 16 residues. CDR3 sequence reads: CASSQETSGFQETQYF. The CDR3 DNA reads TGCGCCAGCAGCCAAGAAACTAGCGGCTTCCAAGAGACCCAGTACTTC.